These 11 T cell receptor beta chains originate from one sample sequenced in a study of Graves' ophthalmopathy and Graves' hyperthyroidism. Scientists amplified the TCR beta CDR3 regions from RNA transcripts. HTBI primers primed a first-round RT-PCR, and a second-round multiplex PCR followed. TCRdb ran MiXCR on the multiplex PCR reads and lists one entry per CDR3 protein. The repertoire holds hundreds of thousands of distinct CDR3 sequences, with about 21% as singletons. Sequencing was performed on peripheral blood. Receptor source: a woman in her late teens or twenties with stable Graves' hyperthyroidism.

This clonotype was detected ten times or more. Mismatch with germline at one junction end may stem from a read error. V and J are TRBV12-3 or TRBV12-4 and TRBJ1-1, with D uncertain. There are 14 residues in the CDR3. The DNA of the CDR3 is TGTGTCAGCAGTTTACACATATCGAACACTGAAGCTTTCTTT. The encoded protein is CVSSLHISNTEAFF.

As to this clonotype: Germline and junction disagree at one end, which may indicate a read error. The CDR3 loop reads CASSQDRGEQRTF. For the CDR3, the DNA is TGTGCCAGCAGCCAAGATCGGGGAGAGCAGCGCACCTTC. The chain links TRBV7-2 to TRBJ2-7, with D possibly matching TRBD2 (5 bases). Germline V gene data show CDR1 as SGHTA and CDR2 as FQGNSA. The CDR3 length is 13 residues. Full variable domain (missing parts from reference TRBV7-2 and TRBJ2-7): GAGVSQSPSNKVTEKGKDVELRCDPISGHTALYWYRQSLGQGLEFLIYFQGNSAPDKSGLPSDRFSAERTGGSVSTLTIQRTQQEDSAVYLCASSQDRGEQRTFGPGTRLTVT.

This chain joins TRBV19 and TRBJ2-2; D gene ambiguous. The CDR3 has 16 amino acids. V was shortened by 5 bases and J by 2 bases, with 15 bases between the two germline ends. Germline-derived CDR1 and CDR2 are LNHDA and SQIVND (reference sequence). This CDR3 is CASSSPHIVNTGELFF. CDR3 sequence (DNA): TGTGCCAGTAGTTCCCCACACATCGTAAACACCGGGGAGCTGTTTTTT.

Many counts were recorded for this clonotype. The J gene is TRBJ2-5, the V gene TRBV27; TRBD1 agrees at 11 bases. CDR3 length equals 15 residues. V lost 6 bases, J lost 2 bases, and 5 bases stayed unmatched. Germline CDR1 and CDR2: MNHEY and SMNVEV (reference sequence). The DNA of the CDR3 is TGTGCCAGCAGCCAGGACAGGGGGCCGCAAGAGACCCAGTACTTC. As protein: CASSQDRGPQETQYF.

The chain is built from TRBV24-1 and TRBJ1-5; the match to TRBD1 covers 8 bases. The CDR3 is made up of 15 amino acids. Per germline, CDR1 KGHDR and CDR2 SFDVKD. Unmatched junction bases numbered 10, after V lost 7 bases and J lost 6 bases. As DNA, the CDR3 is TGTGCCACCAGGGGCAGGGGGCCAGGAGGTCAGCCCCAGCATTTT. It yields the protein CATRGRGPGGQPQHF.

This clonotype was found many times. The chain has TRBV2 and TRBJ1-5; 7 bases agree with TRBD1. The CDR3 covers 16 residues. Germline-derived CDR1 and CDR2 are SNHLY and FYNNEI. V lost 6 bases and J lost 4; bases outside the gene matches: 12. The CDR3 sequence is CASRQKQGWTNQPQHF. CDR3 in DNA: TGTGCCAGCAGACAAAAACAGGGGTGGACTAATCAGCCCCAGCATTTT. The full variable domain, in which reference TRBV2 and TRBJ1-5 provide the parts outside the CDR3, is EPEVTQTPSHQVTQMGQEVILRCVPISNHLYFYWYRQILGQKVEFLVSFYNNEISEKSEIFDDQFSVERPDGSNFTLKIRSTKLEDSAMYFCASRQKQGWTNQPQHFGDGTRLSIL.

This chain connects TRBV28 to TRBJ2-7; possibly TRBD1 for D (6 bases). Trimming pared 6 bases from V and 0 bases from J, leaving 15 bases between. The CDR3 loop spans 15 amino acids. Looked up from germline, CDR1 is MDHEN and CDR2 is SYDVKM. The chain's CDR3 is CASSVSGDLSYEQYF. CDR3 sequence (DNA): TGTGCCAGCAGCGTTTCAGGGGACCTCTCCTACGAGCAGTACTTC.

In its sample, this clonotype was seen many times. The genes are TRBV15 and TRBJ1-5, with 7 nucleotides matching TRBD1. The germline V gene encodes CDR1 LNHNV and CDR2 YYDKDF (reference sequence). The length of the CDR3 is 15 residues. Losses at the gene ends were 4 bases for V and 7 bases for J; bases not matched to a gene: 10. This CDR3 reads CATSKLATGKQPQHF. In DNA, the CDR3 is TGTGCCACCAGCAAACTCGCGACAGGGAAGCAGCCCCAGCATTTT.

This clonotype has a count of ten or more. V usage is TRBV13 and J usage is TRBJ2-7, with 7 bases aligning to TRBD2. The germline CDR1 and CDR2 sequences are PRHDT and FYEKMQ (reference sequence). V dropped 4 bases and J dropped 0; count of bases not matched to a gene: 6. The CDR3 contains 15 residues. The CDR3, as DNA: TGTGCCAGCAGCTCCCGGTGGGGGGGCTCCTACGAGCAGTACTTC. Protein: CASSSRWGGSYEQYF.

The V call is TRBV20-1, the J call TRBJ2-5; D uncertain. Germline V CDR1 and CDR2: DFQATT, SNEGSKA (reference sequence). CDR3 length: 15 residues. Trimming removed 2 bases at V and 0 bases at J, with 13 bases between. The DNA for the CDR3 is TGCAGTGCTAGAAGTAAGGGTTCAGACCAAGAGACCCAGTACTTC. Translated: CSARSKGSDQETQYF.

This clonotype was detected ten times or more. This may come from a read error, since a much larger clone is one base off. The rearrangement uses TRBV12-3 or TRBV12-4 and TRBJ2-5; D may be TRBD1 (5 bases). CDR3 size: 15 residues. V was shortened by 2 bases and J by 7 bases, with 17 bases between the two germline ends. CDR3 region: CASSLRQGMGGTQYF. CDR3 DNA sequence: TGTGCCAGCAGTTTACGCCAGGGTATGGGTGGGACCCAGTACTTC.